The 16 T cell receptor beta chains given below trace back to one sample, sequenced in a study of control samples from healthy donors and cancer patients. Assay: immunoSEQ multiplex PCR; the TCRdb copy retains only in-frame clones and omits some. The repertoire holds about 130,000 clones, with about 94% as singletons. Sequenced input: PBMCs. The receptors here all came from a man in his 60s with colorectal cancer.

CDR3 DNA: TGTGCCAGCTCACAATCAGGGATTAACACTGAAGCTTTCTTT. Translating gives CASSQSGINTEAFF. V gene TRBV18 combines with J gene TRBJ1-1; a weak D match, TRBD1 (5 bases). Deletions cut 4 bases from V and 2 bases from J, with 11 bases between. Germline assignment: CDR1 KGHSH and CDR2 LQKENI. The CDR3 length is 14 residues.

This rearrangement joins TRBV5-8 to TRBJ2-3; D is unclear. CDR1 and CDR2 (germline): SGHTS, YDEGEE. V was trimmed by 4 bases and J by 0 bases, leaving 3 bases between them. This CDR3 comprises 12 residues. The CDR3 here is CASSTSTDTQYF. For the CDR3, the DNA is TGTGCCAGCAGCACTAGCACAGATACGCAGTATTTT.

Comments on this clone: The same CDR3 can be traced to other DNA sequences in this sample. The chain employs TRBV27 and TRBJ2-7, with D hard to call. CDR3 length: 10 amino acids. The V and J ends lost 8 bases and 3 bases respectively, with 5 bases between them. Germline V gene data show CDR1 as MNHEY and CDR2 as SMNVEV (reference sequence). The chain's CDR3 is CASGDYEQYF. For the CDR3, the DNA is TGTGCCAGCGGCGACTACGAGCAGTACTTC.

The chain has TRBV11-2 and TRBJ1-6, with no clear D. Germline CDR1 reads SGHAT; CDR2 reads FQNNGV. The CDR3 covers 15 residues. The V end lost 3 bases, the J end lost 6 bases, and 12 bases lay between the germline ends. The CDR3: CASSLVLGANSPLHF. The CDR3 nucleotides read TGTGCCAGCAGCTTGGTCTTGGGTGCTAATTCACCCCTCCACTTT.

The chain uses TRBV15 and TRBJ2-7; 11 bases are a match to TRBD2. The germline gives CDR1 LNHNV, CDR2 YYDKDF (reference sequence). Unmatched junction bases numbered 4, after V lost 1 base and J lost 2 bases. The length of the CDR3 is 16 residues. CDR3 sequence: CATSRALAGGAYEQYF. For the CDR3, the DNA is TGTGCCACCAGCAGAGCCCTAGCGGGGGGAGCCTACGAGCAGTACTTC.

V and J are TRBV3-1 (or the pseudogene TRBV3-2) and TRBJ1-1; 7 bases match TRBD1. The V gene end was trimmed by 2 bases and the J gene end by 1 base; junction bases not matched to a gene: 4. Germline V gene data show CDR1 as LGHDT and CDR2 as YNNKEL (reference sequence). The CDR3 extends over 15 amino acids. The CDR3, as DNA: TGTGCCAGCAGCCAACAGGGGGATTGGAACACTGAAGCTTTCTTT. Translated: CASSQQGDWNTEAFF.

This chain joins TRBV24-1 and TRBJ1-5; D is undetermined. Germline V gene lookup returns CDR1 KGHDR and CDR2 SFDVKD. The germline V and J ends were trimmed by 2 bases and 2 bases, with 15 bases remaining between them. The CDR3 consists of 17 residues. Written as DNA, the CDR3 is TGTGCCACCAGTGATTATAAACGGGCAGGTGGCAATCAGCCCCAGCATTTT. It encodes CATSDYKRAGGNQPQHF.

The chain recombines TRBV27 with TRBJ1-2; D not resolved. The CDR3 runs 17 residues. Germline lookup yields CDR1 MNHEY and CDR2 SMNVEV (reference sequence). V was pared by 3 bases and J by 4 bases, with 21 bases between. CDR3 bases: TGTGCCAGCAGTTTGAAGGACCCCCGGACTATGGGCTATGGCTACACCTTC. As protein: CASSLKDPRTMGYGYTF.

This clone has a single count. The chain recombines TRBV10-1 with TRBJ1-4; the match to TRBD1 covers 7 bases. The length of the CDR3 is 17 residues. CDR1 WNHNN and CDR2 SYGVQD come from the germline V gene (reference sequence). V trimming: 5 bases; J trimming: 2 bases; junction bases outside the gene matches: 11. CDR3 residues: CASSTGQDRHTNEKLFF. CDR3 coding DNA: TGCGCCAGCAGTACAGGACAGGATCGGCATACTAATGAAAAACTGTTTTTT.

Comments on this clone: The junction differs from germline at one of its ends, possibly a read error. The chain has TRBV19 and TRBJ2-1; 11 nucleotides align to TRBD2. Germline V gives CDR1 LNHDA, CDR2 SQIVND (reference sequence). This CDR3 spans 17 amino acids. The DNA of the CDR3 is TGTGCCAGTAGAATAGCGGGGGGGCCTAGGGCCTACAATGAGCAGTTCTTC. Translation: CASRIAGGPRAYNEQFF.

This chain links TRBV6-1 with TRBJ1-3; D gene unclear. The germline V gene encodes CDR1 MNHNS and CDR2 SASEGT. Trimming pared 4 bases from V and 0 bases from J, leaving 13 bases between. The CDR3 is 16 residues long. The CDR3 DNA follows: TGTGCCAGCAGTGTTAATGGTGTGCGCTCTGGAAACACCATATATTTT. Its protein is CASSVNGVRSGNTIYF.

V is TRBV19 and J is TRBJ1-5; D is undetermined. Trimming took 3 bases from V and 5 from J, leaving 11 bases between them. The germline V gene encodes CDR1 LNHDA and CDR2 SQIVND (reference sequence). The CDR3 length is 14 residues. Here the CDR3 reads CASSINGEHQPQHF. CDR3 nucleotides: TGTGCCAGTAGTATCAACGGGGAACATCAGCCCCAGCATTTT.

This clone was found once. The chain joins TRBV2 to TRBJ1-2, with TRBD1 matching 9 bases. CDR3 length: 15 residues. V lost 4 bases, J lost 1 base, and 4 bases stayed unmatched. The V gene's germline CDR1 is SNHLY and CDR2 FYNNEI. The CDR3 bases are TGTGCCAGCAGTGCTCGGACAGGGGATAACTATGGCTACACCTTC. Protein sequence: CASSARTGDNYGYTF. Based on the CDR3 plus reference TRBV2 and TRBJ1-2, the full variable domain is EPEVTQTPSHQVTQMGQEVILRCVPISNHLYFYWYRQILGQKVEFLVSFYNNEISEKSEIFDDQFSVERPDGSNFTLKIRSTKLEDSAMYFCASSARTGDNYGYTFGSGTRLTVV.

V is TRBV24-1 and J is TRBJ1-2; tentatively, D is TRBD1 (6 bases). Trimming shortened V by 3 bases and J by 8 bases, and 9 bases separated the two germline ends. Germline V CDR1 and CDR2: KGHDR, SFDVKD. The CDR3 is 12 residues long. The CDR3 here is CATSDEDSGYTF. In DNA form, the CDR3 reads TGTGCCACCAGTGATGAGGACAGCGGCTACACCTTC.

V usage is TRBV5-1 and J usage is TRBJ2-3; perhaps TRBD1 as D (6 bases). The CDR3 is made up of 16 amino acids. The germline V gene has CDR1 SGHRS and CDR2 YFSETQ. V gave up 6 bases and J gave up 2 bases, with 19 bases separating them. The CDR3 DNA reads TGCGCCAGCACACGTGTGGTGGGGGCACCCACAGATACGCAGTATTTT. This gives the protein CASTRVVGAPTDTQYF.

The chain is built from TRBV5-4 and TRBJ2-5, with D perhaps being TRBD1 or TRBD2 (5 bases each). V was shortened by 1 base and J by 5 bases, with 15 bases between the two germline ends. The CDR3 contains 15 residues. Germline lookup yields CDR1 SGHNT and CDR2 YYREEE (reference sequence). The CDR3 loop reads CASSLSPGPTETQYF. CDR3 bases: TGTGCCAGCAGCTTGAGTCCGGGACCCACGGAGACCCAGTACTTC.